This TCR beta chain was captured in a study of blood T cell repertoires in COVID-19 (dated by TCRdb to about 2020). The study in broad terms: Collaborator samples came from the United States, Italy and Spain and covered acute and convalescent phases of COVID-19. Where available, HLA class I and class II types were taken from metadata supplied by the sample provider and were not determined by assay-based typing. A de-identified subject ID, COVID-19 status, age in years and sex were almost always included in the sample metadata. The samples were drawn from the first 160 participants of the ongoing ImmuneRACE study and from under 1,500 subjects provided by 6 global collaborators. The prospective study material was composed of cDNA or gDNA derived from T cells, B-cell-depleted T cells, or PBMCs. The repertoires were released in a freely available public database meant as a resource for research on the immune response to SARS-CoV-2. Subjects who had been exposed to COVID-19, were actively infected with it, or had recovered from it provided the deeply sampled blood TCRbeta repertoires that made up the dataset. Overall study outcomes, separate from this receptor: How much clinical and demographic metadata was included differed by source and by participant, and the metadata was provided uncurated.

The immunoSEQ Assay, a bias-controlled multiplex PCR, was used to amplify TCRbeta CDR3 regions from genomic DNA. On the study's bioinformatics: The number of nucleated cells in each sample was estimated by amplification of reference gene primers within the assay. To quantify the absolute abundance of each unique TCRbeta CDR3 rearrangement, sequence reads were collapsed and filtered. For each sample, productive Simpson clonality was calculated by taking the square root of Simpson's diversity index across productive rearrangements. TCRdb retrieved this table from immuneACCESS and kept in-frame rearrangements only. Not all clones are present; in checked studies, unresolved V genes account for under half, and no reason is known for the remainder. The V and J calls and the clone size are those of that table, but D and trimming were determined from the DNA. The sample profile shows around 170,000 clones; around 82% of them were found once. Less than 15% of the sample lies in the top ten.

Collaborating institutions collected whole blood in K2EDTA tubes following their own protocols. For TCRbeta analysis, collaborator samples were shipped as frozen whole blood, as isolated PBMCs, or as DNA extracted from either sample type. For this chain, trimming is 2 bases at the V end and 3 bases at the J end, and the number of junction bases without a gene match is 13. CDR1 MDHEN and CDR2 SYDVKM are derived from the germline V gene. The CDR3 covers 18 residues, taking in both the cysteine and the phenylalanine. Only the CDR3 DNA is retained, 54 bases long and in frame from the first base. A word on this clone: Its antigen remains undetermined. Base qualities were left out, and no much larger clone turns up one base away.

The sequencing sample was made of peripheral blood. The receptor chain draws on TRBV28 and TRBJ2-5; 9 nucleotides in the junction match TRBD2. This TCR was sampled from a man aged 18-30 years with active or convalescent COVID-19. The CDR3 corresponds to CASSLEGLGRGREETQYF. The base sequence is TGTGCCAGCAGTTTAGAGGGTTTAGGTCGCGGGAGGGAAGAGACCCAGTACTTC.